These 26 T cell receptor beta chains share one sample of origin, sequenced in a study of cytomegalovirus exposure and HLA in healthy donors. 13 Jbeta primers and 60 Vbeta primers were used for the PCR. Only in-frame clones appear in the TCRdb table, and some are missing; sequencing was by immunoSEQ multiplex PCR. The sample lists some 140,000 clones, more than 70% occurring once. Source material: PBMCs. The receptors stem from a woman between 40 and 50 years old in good health and CMV-seropositive.

The gene calls are TRBV11-2 and TRBJ2-1; D not certain. Trimming took 8 bases from V and 8 from J, leaving 16 bases between them. CDR1 SGHAT and CDR2 FQNNGV come from the germline V gene. The CDR3 has 13 residues. The CDR3 nucleotides are TGTGCCAGCCGAGTTAGGCGGAGCGATGAGCAGTTCTTC. It yields the protein CASRVRRSDEQFF.

A few counts support this clone. The chain employs TRBV27 and TRBJ1-3; 8 bases agree with TRBD1. V dropped 5 bases and J dropped 5; count of bases not matched to a gene: 5. This CDR3 has 14 residues. The germline V gene encodes CDR1 MNHEY and CDR2 SMNVEV (reference sequence). CDR3 sequence (DNA): TGTGCCAGCAGTCCGCAGGGGGCCCGAAACACCATATATTTT. It is translated as CASSPQGARNTIYF.

This chain uses TRBV5-1 with TRBJ1-1; D perhaps matches TRBD1 (5 bases). The germline V gene has CDR1 SGHRS and CDR2 YFSETQ. This CDR3 has 16 residues. Trimming shortened V by 1 base and J by 1 base, and 14 bases separated the two germline ends. The DNA for the CDR3 is TGCGCCAGCAGCTTGAGCCTGCTTCAGGGGAACACTGAAGCTTTCTTT. The encoded protein is CASSLSLLQGNTEAFF.

V gene TRBV6-5 combines with J gene TRBJ2-1; 11 positions match TRBD1. J was trimmed by 5 bases and V by 6 bases; bases with no gene match: 6. The V gene's germline CDR1 is MNHEY and CDR2 SVGAGI. CDR3 size: 15 residues. CDR3 in amino acids: CASSKGGQGDNEQFF. In DNA, the CDR3 is TGTGCCAGCAGCAAGGGGGGACAGGGGGACAATGAGCAGTTCTTC.

The chain has TRBV7-9 and TRBJ2-1; TRBD2 aligns across 8 bases. The CDR3 covers 15 residues. From germline, CDR1 is SEHNR and CDR2 FQNEAQ (reference sequence). J was trimmed by 0 bases and V by 5 bases; bases with no gene match: 3. CDR3 sequence (DNA): TGTGCCAGCAGCATACTAGCGGTCTCCTACAATGAGCAGTTCTTC. It is translated as CASSILAVSYNEQFF.

This chain joins TRBV4-2 and TRBJ2-1; D possibly matches TRBD1 or TRBD2 (9 bases each). V lost 4 bases and J 7 bases, leaving 35 bases between the germline ends. Germline-derived CDR1 and CDR2 are LGHNA and YNFKEQ. The CDR3 covers 21 residues. CDR3 amino acids: CASSLQGTGQGFSGRKNEQFF. CDR3 nucleotides: TGTGCCAGCAGCCTTCAAGGTACGGGACAGGGTTTCAGCGGGAGGAAGAATGAGCAGTTCTTC.

The chain is built from TRBV5-4 and TRBJ2-1; 9 bases line up with TRBD2. The CDR3 loop spans 15 amino acids. V shed 4 bases and J 5 bases; nucleotides not matched to a gene: 7. Germline V gives CDR1 SGHNT, CDR2 YYREEE (reference sequence). The CDR3 sequence: CASSLGGLADNEQFF. In DNA form, the CDR3 reads TGTGCCAGCAGCCTCGGGGGACTAGCCGACAATGAGCAGTTCTTC.

V is TRBV30 and J is TRBJ2-3, with D possibly being TRBD2 (5 bases). The germline CDR1 and CDR2 sequences are GTSNPN and SVGIG (reference sequence). The length of the CDR3 is 14 residues. Trimming took off 4 bases at V and 0 bases at J, with 11 bases between the two ends. The CDR3 DNA reads TGTGCCTGGAACCTAGGCGGGAGCACAGATACGCAGTATTTT. It yields the protein CAWNLGGSTDTQYF.

This chain uses TRBV19 with TRBJ1-1; TRBD1 aligns across 8 bases. The CDR3 runs 14 residues. The V gene end was trimmed by 6 bases and the J gene end by 4 bases; junction bases not matched to a gene: 7. The germline V gene has CDR1 LNHDA and CDR2 SQIVND (reference sequence). CDR3 bases: TGTGCCAGTAGCATACGACAGGGGTCCACTGAAGCTTTCTTT. The encoded protein is CASSIRQGSTEAFF.

The table lists this clone with a count of one. The chain employs TRBV5-4 and TRBJ2-1; 13 bases align to TRBD2. Germline-derived CDR1 and CDR2 are SGHNT and YYREEE (reference sequence). The V and J ends lost 4 bases and 1 base, in that order; junction bases with no gene match: 2. This CDR3 is 16 amino acids long. The CDR3 spells CASSLGLAGSYNEQFF. In DNA, the CDR3 is TGTGCCAGCAGCCTGGGACTAGCGGGGTCCTACAATGAGCAGTTCTTC.

This clone was picked up one time. The genes are TRBV30 and TRBJ1-6; tentatively, D is TRBD1 (6 bases). The CDR3 is 14 residues long. V was cut by 2 bases and J by 7 bases, with 12 bases left in between. Germline V gene lookup returns CDR1 GTSNPN and CDR2 SVGIG (reference sequence). The CDR3 reads CAWSQGSFNSPLHF. CDR3 bases: TGTGCCTGGAGTCAGGGGAGCTTCAATTCACCCCTCCACTTT.

This chain uses TRBV5-1 with TRBJ1-2, with D tentatively TRBD1 (5 bases). V lost 7 bases and J 3 bases, leaving 13 bases between the germline ends. The CDR3 totals 13 residues. Germline V CDR1 and CDR2: SGHRS, YFSETQ. CDR3 residues: CASDLQTDYGYTF. The CDR3 nucleotides are TGCGCCAGCGACTTGCAGACAGACTATGGCTACACCTTC.

The CDR3 DNA follows: TGCAGCGTTGTGGGCCGGGACAGGAACACTGAAGCTTTCTTT. As protein: CSVVGRDRNTEAFF. The V and J genes are TRBV29-1 and TRBJ1-1; 7 nucleotides match TRBD1. V lost 4 bases to trimming and J lost 1 base; unmatched junction nucleotides: 6. Germline V gene sequence: CDR1 SQVTM, CDR2 ANQGSEA. CDR3 length: 14 amino acids.

This chain links TRBV2 with TRBJ2-3; 9 positions match TRBD2. Germline CDR1 reads SNHLY; CDR2 reads FYNNEI. V dropped 3 bases and J dropped 0; count of bases not matched to a gene: 22. The CDR3 runs 22 residues. The CDR3 protein is CASSDSLGGILAGEPSTDTQYF. The CDR3 DNA reads as TGTGCCAGCAGTGATTCACTCGGGGGGATCTTAGCGGGAGAGCCCAGCACAGATACGCAGTATTTT.

This rearrangement joins TRBV11-2 to TRBJ2-2; 8 bases are shared with TRBD1. Germline V CDR1 and CDR2: SGHAT, FQNNGV. The CDR3 is made up of 14 amino acids. The V gene end was trimmed by 2 bases and the J gene end by 4 bases; junction bases not matched to a gene: 0. The CDR3 spells CASSLTGGTGELFF. The CDR3 DNA is TGTGCCAGCAGCTTAACAGGGGGCACCGGGGAGCTGTTTTTT.

Comments on this clone: Other DNA sequences in the same sample also yield this CDR3. The J gene is TRBJ1-1, the V gene TRBV9; a possible D gene is TRBD1 (5 bases). Germline CDR1 reads SGDLS; CDR2 reads YYNGEE. This CDR3 is 15 amino acids long. With 2 bases removed from V and 0 bases from J, the gap between germline ends came to 11 bases. The chain's CDR3 is CASSVSGGLNTEAFF. In nucleotides, the CDR3 is TGTGCCAGCAGCGTCTCCGGGGGGTTGAACACTGAAGCTTTCTTT.

This clone was seen more than once but under ten times. This chain uses TRBV14 with TRBJ2-7, with TRBD1 identical over 8 bases. Germline lookup yields CDR1 SGHDN and CDR2 FVKESK. V lost 4 bases and J lost 6; bases outside the gene matches: 5. The CDR3 is 13 amino acids. The CDR3 coding sequence is TGTGCCAGCAGCCCGGACAGGGTTGGCGAGCAGTACTTC. The encoded protein is CASSPDRVGEQYF.

The chain is built from TRBV15 and TRBJ2-5; 14 nucleotides agree with TRBD2. CDR1 and CDR2 (germline): LNHNV, YYDKDF (reference sequence). V trimming: 4 bases; J trimming: 5 bases; junction bases outside the gene matches: 6. This CDR3 has 16 amino acids. The CDR3 sequence: CATSTGTSGRRETQYF. The CDR3 coding sequence is TGTGCCACCAGCACGGGGACTAGCGGGAGACGGGAGACCCAGTACTTC.

This clone was recorded a few times. One end of the junction fails to match germline, which may point to a read error. The gene calls are TRBV11-3 and TRBJ2-2; D call uncertain. Germline values: CDR1 SGHNT, CDR2 YENEEA. This CDR3 has 14 amino acids. CDR3 nucleotide sequence: TGTGCCAGCAGATTAGAACTCCACACCGGGGAGCTGTTTTTT. It yields the protein CASRLELHTGELFF.

The rearrangement joins TRBV6-4 to TRBJ2-1; 8 positions match TRBD2. Germline V gene lookup returns CDR1 MRHNA and CDR2 SNTAGT. Losses at the gene ends were 5 bases for V and 1 base for J; bases not matched to a gene: 7. This CDR3 is built from 16 residues. The CDR3 nucleotides read TGTGCCAGCAGTCCCCTTAGCGGGAAGTCCTACAATGAGCAGTTCTTC. Residues: CASSPLSGKSYNEQFF.

This chain joins TRBV27 and TRBJ2-7; 16 nucleotides line up with TRBD2. The CDR3 has 18 residues. The trim removed 9 bases at V and 3 bases at J, leaving 14 bases unmatched. The V gene's germline CDR1 is MNHEY and CDR2 SMNVEV (reference sequence). Written as DNA, the CDR3 is TGTGCCAGAAGAGGGACTAGCGGGAGGGCCCTACCATTCTACGAGCAGTACTTC. Translation: CARRGTSGRALPFYEQYF.

This clone is a singleton in its sample. The V call is TRBV6-5, the J call TRBJ1-1; no firm D call. Per the germline V gene, CDR1 is MNHEY and CDR2 is SVGAGI. The V end lost 6 bases, the J end lost 6 bases, and 14 bases lay between the germline ends. The CDR3 runs 13 residues. The CDR3 nucleotides are TGTGCCAGCAGGATCACAGAATTCTCTGAAGCTTTCTTT. This sequence encodes CASRITEFSEAFF.

This clone was found a few times. The rearrangement joins TRBV27 to TRBJ2-7, with 7 bases matching TRBD1. The CDR3 length is 15 residues. After removal of 6 bases from V and 2 bases from J, the junction contained 10 bases not matched to a gene. From germline, CDR1 is MNHEY and CDR2 SMNVEV (reference sequence). The CDR3 loop reads CASSYRGGSTYEQYF. The CDR3 DNA is TGTGCCAGCAGCTACAGGGGTGGATCGACCTACGAGCAGTACTTC.

The sample holds a few counts of this clone. J is TRBJ1-6 and V is TRBV6-1; the match to TRBD1 covers 10 bases. V lost 2 bases, J lost 14 bases, and 9 bases stayed unmatched. Per the germline V gene, CDR1 is MNHNS and CDR2 is SASEGT. This CDR3 region has 15 residues. In DNA, the CDR3 is TGTGCCAGCAGTGAACCGGGACAGGGGCGACCGGCCCTCCACTTT. Its protein product is CASSEPGQGRPALHF.

The chain uses TRBV30 and TRBJ2-1; no clear D. This CDR3 spans 12 amino acids. Germline V gene data show CDR1 as GTSNPN and CDR2 as SVGIG (reference sequence). Trimming took off 8 bases at V and 4 bases at J, with 12 bases between the two ends. This chain's CDR3 is CAIETGYNEQFF. For the CDR3, the DNA is TGTGCCATTGAAACGGGTTACAATGAGCAGTTCTTC.

This clone showed up just a few times. The CDR3 bases are TGTGCCAGCAGCTTAGTCCTAGGAGTTGAAAAACTGTTTTTT. The encoded protein is CASSLVLGVEKLFF. The chain employs TRBV7-9 and TRBJ1-4; no reliable D call. V lost 1 base to trimming and J lost 7 bases, with 10 bases between them. Per the germline V gene, CDR1 is SEHNR and CDR2 is FQNEAQ (reference sequence). The CDR3 is 14 amino acids.